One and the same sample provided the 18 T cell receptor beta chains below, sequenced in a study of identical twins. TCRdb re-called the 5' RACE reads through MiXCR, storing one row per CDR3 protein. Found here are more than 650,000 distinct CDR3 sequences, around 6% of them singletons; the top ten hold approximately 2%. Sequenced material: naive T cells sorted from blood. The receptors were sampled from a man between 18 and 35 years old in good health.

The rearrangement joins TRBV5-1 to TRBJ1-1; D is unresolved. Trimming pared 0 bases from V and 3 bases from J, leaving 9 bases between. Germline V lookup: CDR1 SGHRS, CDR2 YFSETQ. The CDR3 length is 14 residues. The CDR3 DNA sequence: TGCGCCAGCAGCTTGGACAGTCTTTACACTGAAGCTTTCTTT. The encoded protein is CASSLDSLYTEAFF.

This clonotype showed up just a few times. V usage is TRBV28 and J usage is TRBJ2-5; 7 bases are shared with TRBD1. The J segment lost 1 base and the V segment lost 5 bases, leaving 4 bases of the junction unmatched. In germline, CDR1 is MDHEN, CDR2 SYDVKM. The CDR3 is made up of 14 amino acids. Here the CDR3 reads CASSRTGAQETQYF. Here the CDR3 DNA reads TGTGCCAGCAGTCGTACAGGGGCCCAAGAGACCCAGTACTTC.

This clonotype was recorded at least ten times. In DNA form, the CDR3 reads TGTGCCAGCAGCTTAGAGGGGACAGAAGAGCAGTTCTTC. This translates into CASSLEGTEEQFF. The V and J genes are TRBV11-2 and TRBJ2-1, with 7 bases lining up with TRBD1. This CDR3 spans 13 amino acids. The germline V gene has CDR1 SGHAT and CDR2 FQNNGV. Germline trimming cut 0 bases from V and 10 bases from J; bases unmatched to any gene: 3.

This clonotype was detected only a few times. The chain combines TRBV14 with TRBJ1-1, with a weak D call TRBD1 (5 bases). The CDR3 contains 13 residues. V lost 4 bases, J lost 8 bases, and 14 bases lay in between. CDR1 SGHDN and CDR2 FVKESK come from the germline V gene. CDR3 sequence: CASSPHGRGEAFF. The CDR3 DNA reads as TGTGCCAGCAGCCCCCATGGGAGGGGCGAAGCTTTCTTT.

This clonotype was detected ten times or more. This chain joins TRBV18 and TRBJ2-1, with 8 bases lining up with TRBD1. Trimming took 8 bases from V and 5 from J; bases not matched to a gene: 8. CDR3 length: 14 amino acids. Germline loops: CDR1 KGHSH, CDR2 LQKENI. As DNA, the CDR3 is TGTGCCAGCACCACGGGGACAGGAAACAATGAGCAGTTCTTC. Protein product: CASTTGTGNNEQFF.

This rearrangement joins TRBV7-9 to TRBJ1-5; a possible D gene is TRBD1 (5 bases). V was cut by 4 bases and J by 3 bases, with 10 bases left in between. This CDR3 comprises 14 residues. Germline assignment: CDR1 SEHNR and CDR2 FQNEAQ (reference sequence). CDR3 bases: TGTGCCAGCAGCTCGGTGGGGCTCAATCAGCCCCAGCATTTT. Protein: CASSSVGLNQPQHF.

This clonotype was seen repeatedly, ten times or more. In DNA, the CDR3 is TGCAGCGTTGAAGGAGCCGGAGACTATGGCTACACCTTC. Protein: CSVEGAGDYGYTF. The genes are TRBV29-1 and TRBJ1-2, with D unresolved. In germline, CDR1 is SQVTM, CDR2 ANQGSEA. The V end lost 1 base, the J end lost 3 bases, and 9 bases lay between the germline ends. The CDR3 has 13 residues.

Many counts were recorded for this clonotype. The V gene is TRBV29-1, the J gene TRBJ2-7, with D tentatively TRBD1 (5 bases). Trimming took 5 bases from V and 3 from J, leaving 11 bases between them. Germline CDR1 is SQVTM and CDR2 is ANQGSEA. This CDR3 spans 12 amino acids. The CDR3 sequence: CSVPTTVYEQYF. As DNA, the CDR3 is TGCAGCGTTCCCACGACAGTCTACGAGCAGTACTTC.

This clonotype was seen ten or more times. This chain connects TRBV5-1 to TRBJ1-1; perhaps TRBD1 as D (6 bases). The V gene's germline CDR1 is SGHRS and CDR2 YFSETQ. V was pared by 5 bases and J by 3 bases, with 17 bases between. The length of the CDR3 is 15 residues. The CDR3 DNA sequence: TGCGCCAGCAGGGACCCGCCCAGGGGCGACACTGAAGCTTTCTTT. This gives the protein CASRDPPRGDTEAFF.

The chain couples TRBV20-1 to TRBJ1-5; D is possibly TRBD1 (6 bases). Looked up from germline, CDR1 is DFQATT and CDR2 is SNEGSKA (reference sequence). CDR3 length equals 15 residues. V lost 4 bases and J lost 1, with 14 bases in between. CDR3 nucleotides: TGCAGTGCTACCAGGGGCAGGATAAGCAATCAGCCCCAGCATTTT. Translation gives CSATRGRISNQPQHF.

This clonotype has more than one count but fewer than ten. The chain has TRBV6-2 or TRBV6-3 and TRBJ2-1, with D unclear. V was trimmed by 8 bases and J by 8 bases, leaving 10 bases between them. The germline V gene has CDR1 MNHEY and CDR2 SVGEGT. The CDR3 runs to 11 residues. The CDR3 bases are TGTGCCAGCGCAGATTTTTATGAGCAGTTCTTC. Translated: CASADFYEQFF.

The CDR3 DNA reads TGCGCCAGCAGCCCTCGACCGGGGGGCTACGAGCAGTACGTC. This encodes CASSPRPGGYEQYV. The rearrangement joins TRBV5-1 to TRBJ2-7; 7 bases are shared with TRBD2. Germline loops: CDR1 SGHRS, CDR2 YFSETQ. The V gene end was trimmed by 4 bases and the J gene end by 3 bases; junction bases not matched to a gene: 7. The CDR3 sequence is 14 residues long.

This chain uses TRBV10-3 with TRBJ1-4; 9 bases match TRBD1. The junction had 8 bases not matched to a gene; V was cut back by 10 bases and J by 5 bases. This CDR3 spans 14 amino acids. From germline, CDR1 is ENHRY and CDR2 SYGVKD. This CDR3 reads CATKGTGSNEKLFF. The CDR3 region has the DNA TGTGCCACAAAAGGGACAGGGTCAAATGAAAAACTGTTTTTT.

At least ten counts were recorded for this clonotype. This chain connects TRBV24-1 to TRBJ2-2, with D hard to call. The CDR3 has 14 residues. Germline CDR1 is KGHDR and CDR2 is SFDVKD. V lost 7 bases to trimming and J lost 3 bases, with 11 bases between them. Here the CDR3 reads CATSSLWDTGELFF. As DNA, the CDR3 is TGTGCCACCAGCTCTTTATGGGACACCGGGGAGCTGTTTTTT.

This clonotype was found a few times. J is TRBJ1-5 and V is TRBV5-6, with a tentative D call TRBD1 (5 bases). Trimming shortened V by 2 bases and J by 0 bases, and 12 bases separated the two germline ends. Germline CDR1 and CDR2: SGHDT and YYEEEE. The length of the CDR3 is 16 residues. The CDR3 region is CASSLGAAYSNQPQHF. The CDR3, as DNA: TGTGCCAGCAGCTTAGGGGCAGCCTATAGCAATCAGCCCCAGCATTTT.

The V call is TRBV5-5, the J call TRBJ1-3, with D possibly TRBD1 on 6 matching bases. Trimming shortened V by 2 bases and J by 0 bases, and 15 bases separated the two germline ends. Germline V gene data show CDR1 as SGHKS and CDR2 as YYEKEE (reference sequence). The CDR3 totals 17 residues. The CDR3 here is CASSFKWDTRSGNTIYF. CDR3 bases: TGTGCCAGCAGCTTTAAATGGGACACCCGCTCTGGAAACACCATATATTTT.

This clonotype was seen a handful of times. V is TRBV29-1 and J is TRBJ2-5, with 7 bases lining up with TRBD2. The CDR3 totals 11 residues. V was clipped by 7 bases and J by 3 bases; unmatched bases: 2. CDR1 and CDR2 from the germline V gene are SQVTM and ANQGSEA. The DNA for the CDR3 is TGCAGCGGGACTAGGGAAGAGACCCAGTACTTC. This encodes CSGTREETQYF.

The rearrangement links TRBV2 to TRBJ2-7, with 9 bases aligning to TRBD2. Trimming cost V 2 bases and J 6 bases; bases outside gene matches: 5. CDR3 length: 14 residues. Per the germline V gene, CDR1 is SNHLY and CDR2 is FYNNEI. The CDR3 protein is CASSERLAGIEQYV. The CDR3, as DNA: TGTGCCAGCAGTGAAAGGCTAGCGGGAATCGAGCAGTACGTC.